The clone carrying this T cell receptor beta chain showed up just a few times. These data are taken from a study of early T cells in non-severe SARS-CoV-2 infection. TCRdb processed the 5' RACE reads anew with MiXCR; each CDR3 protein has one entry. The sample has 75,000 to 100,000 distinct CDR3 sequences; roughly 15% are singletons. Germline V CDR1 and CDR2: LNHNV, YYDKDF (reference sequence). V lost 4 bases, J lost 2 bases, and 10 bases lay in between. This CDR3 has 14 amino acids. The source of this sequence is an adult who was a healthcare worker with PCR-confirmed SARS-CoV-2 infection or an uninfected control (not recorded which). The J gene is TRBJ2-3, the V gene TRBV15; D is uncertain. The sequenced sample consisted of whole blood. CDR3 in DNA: TGTGCCACCAGCATCAGGACGGACACAGATACGCAGTATTTT. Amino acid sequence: CATSIRTDTDTQYF.